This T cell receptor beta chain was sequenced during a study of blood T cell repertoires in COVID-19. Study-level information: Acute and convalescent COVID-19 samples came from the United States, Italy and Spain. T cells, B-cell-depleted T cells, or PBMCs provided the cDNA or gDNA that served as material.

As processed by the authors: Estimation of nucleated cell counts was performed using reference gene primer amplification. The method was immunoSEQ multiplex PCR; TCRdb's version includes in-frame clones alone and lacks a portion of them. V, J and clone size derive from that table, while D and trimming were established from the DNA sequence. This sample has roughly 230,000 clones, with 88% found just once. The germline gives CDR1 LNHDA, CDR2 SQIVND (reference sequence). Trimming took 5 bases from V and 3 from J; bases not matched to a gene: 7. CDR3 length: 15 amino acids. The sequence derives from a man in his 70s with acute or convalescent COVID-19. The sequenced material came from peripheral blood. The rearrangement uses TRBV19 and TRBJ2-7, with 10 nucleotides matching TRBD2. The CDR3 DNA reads TGTGCCAGTAGTGCCGTAACTAGCGGGAACTACGAGCAGTACTTC. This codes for CASSAVTSGNYEQYF.